Listed here are 31 T cell receptor beta chains from one sample, sequenced in a study of T cell responses to AZD1222 COVID-19 vaccine. Here immunoSEQ multiplex PCR was the method, and the copy in TCRdb shows in-frame clones only, minus some. The data hold about 130,000 clones, with about 90% observed a single time. Material: peripheral blood, obtained on day 0 of AZD1222 vaccination. All receptors come from an adult in good health.

The J gene is TRBJ2-7, the V gene TRBV18; tentative D call: TRBD1 (6 bases). CDR3 size: 16 residues. Germline V gene lookup returns CDR1 KGHSH and CDR2 LQKENI. Trimming took off 3 bases at V and 5 bases at J, with 20 bases between the two ends. CDR3 DNA sequence: TGTGCCAGCTCACCGTTACCGCGGACAGCTGAGGACGAGCAGTACTTC. It translates to CASSPLPRTAEDEQYF.

The table lists this clone with a count of one. This rearrangement joins TRBV19 to TRBJ2-3, with 7 bases identical to TRBD2. The CDR3 consists of 14 residues. Per germline, CDR1 LNHDA and CDR2 SQIVND (reference sequence). V shed 4 bases and J 6 bases; nucleotides not matched to a gene: 7. As DNA, the CDR3 is TGTGCCAGTAGTACATCGGCGGGAGCGGATACGCAGTATTTT. This encodes CASSTSAGADTQYF.

This chain connects TRBV5-1 to TRBJ2-5, with D perhaps matching TRBD2 (5 bases). Germline V lookup: CDR1 SGHRS, CDR2 YFSETQ. The CDR3 contains 16 residues. Trimming removed 5 bases from V and 4 bases from J, with 21 bases in between. CDR3 nucleotides: TGCGCCAGCAGGTCTCAATCCGGACCGGCGGGAGAGACCCAGTACTTC. Its protein product is CASRSQSGPAGETQYF.

The V gene is TRBV14, the J gene TRBJ1-1, with a possible D match to TRBD1 (6 bases). V was pared by 3 bases and J by 6 bases, with 11 bases between. CDR3 length: 13 residues. Germline V gene data show CDR1 as SGHDN and CDR2 as FVKESK. CDR3 region: CASSHSGAAEAFF. CDR3 nucleotides: TGTGCCAGCAGCCATTCGGGGGCCGCTGAAGCTTTCTTT.

The chain joins TRBV27 to TRBJ1-1; D gene unclear. The CDR3 totals 16 residues. V was trimmed by 0 bases and J by 0 bases, leaving 11 bases between them. The germline CDR1 and CDR2 sequences are MNHEY and SMNVEV (reference sequence). This chain's CDR3 is CASSLSRSEVNTEAFF. The CDR3 bases are TGTGCCAGCAGTTTATCTCGTTCTGAGGTGAACACTGAAGCTTTCTTT.

In this sample, this clone turned up once. V and J are TRBV10-3 and TRBJ2-1; TRBD1 matches 7 bases. The length of the CDR3 is 14 residues. V dropped 5 bases and J dropped 5; count of bases not matched to a gene: 6. In germline, CDR1 is ENHRY, CDR2 SYGVKD. The CDR3 here is CAISPTTGDNEQFF. Here the CDR3 DNA reads TGTGCCATCAGTCCCACCACAGGGGACAATGAGCAGTTCTTC.

This chain joins TRBV5-6 and TRBJ1-2; 7 nucleotides line up with TRBD1. V dropped 4 bases and J dropped 5; count of bases not matched to a gene: 14. Germline CDR1 and CDR2: SGHDT and YYEEEE. The CDR3 has 16 residues. CDR3 bases: TGTGCCAGCAGCCCAGAGACCGGGACAGCAGTTTATGGCTACACCTTC. This encodes CASSPETGTAVYGYTF.

DNA for the CDR3: TGTGCCAGCAGCCATCTCTCTACCGGCCAAGAGACCCAGTACTTC. It specifies CASSHLSTGQETQYF. This chain joins TRBV3-1 (or the pseudogene TRBV3-2) and TRBJ2-5; no clear D. Germline CDR1 LGHDT, CDR2 YNNKEL (reference sequence). The V end was cut by 3 bases, the J end by 1 base, with 12 bases between. The CDR3 runs 15 residues.

The chain couples TRBV4-1 to TRBJ2-2, with 11 bases fitting TRBD1. Germline values: CDR1 MGHRA, CDR2 YSYEKL. The V gene end was trimmed by 3 bases and the J gene end by 0 bases; junction bases not matched to a gene: 6. The CDR3 covers 18 residues. CDR3 sequence reads: CASSQGQGVSSNTGELFF. The CDR3 DNA sequence: TGCGCCAGCAGCCAGGGACAGGGGGTCTCCTCGAACACCGGGGAGCTGTTTTTT.

This clone occurred a few times. This rearrangement joins TRBV19 to TRBJ1-2; the D gene is possibly TRBD1 (5 bases). The V gene's germline CDR1 is LNHDA and CDR2 SQIVND (reference sequence). This CDR3 has 14 amino acids. Trimming cost V 6 bases and J 8 bases, with 19 bases left between them. CDR3 sequence: CASRTGLYGGGYTF. CDR3 sequence (DNA): TGTGCCAGTAGGACGGGACTTTACGGCGGAGGCTACACCTTC.

This chain links TRBV20-1 with TRBJ1-2, with 9 bases that match TRBD1. The V gene end was trimmed by 8 bases and the J gene end by 6 bases; junction bases not matched to a gene: 4. The CDR3 runs 11 residues. In germline, CDR1 is DFQATT, CDR2 SNEGSKA (reference sequence). CDR3: CSLQGAHGYTF. DNA of the CDR3: TGCAGTTTACAGGGGGCGCATGGCTACACCTTC.

The chain is built from TRBV11-3 and TRBJ2-1; D ambiguous. The CDR3 is made up of 17 amino acids. Trimming removed 0 bases at V and 5 bases at J, with 17 bases between. CDR1 is SGHNT and CDR2 is YENEEA in the germline V gene. The CDR3 region is CASSLDGGIDFDNEQFF. Written as DNA, the CDR3 is TGTGCCAGCAGCTTAGATGGCGGTATTGACTTCGACAATGAGCAGTTCTTC. Together with reference TRBV11-3 and TRBJ2-1, the CDR3 gives the full variable domain: EAGVVQSPRYKIIEKKQPVAFWCNPISGHNTLYWYLQNLGQGPELLIRYENEEAVDDSQLPKDRFSAERLKGVDSTLKIQPAELGDSAVYLCASSLDGGIDFDNEQFFGPGTRLTVL.

This chain connects TRBV2 to TRBJ1-6; D is undetermined. Trimming took off 8 bases at V and 9 bases at J, with 14 bases between the two ends. This CDR3 is built from 13 residues. CDR1 is SNHLY and CDR2 is FYNNEI in the germline V gene. CDR3 in amino acids: CASHSGLGSPLHF. CDR3 sequence (DNA): TGTGCCAGCCACTCAGGTTTAGGTTCACCCCTCCACTTT.

The chain employs TRBV14 and TRBJ2-6, with D tentatively TRBD1 (5 bases). Germline CDR1 SGHDN, CDR2 FVKESK. There are 20 residues in the CDR3. Trimming cost V 4 bases and J 1 base, with 23 bases left between them. The CDR3 nucleotides are TGTGCCAGCAGCCCATTGCTACGTGGGGCCGGATTGTCTGGGGCCAACGTCCTGACTTTC. It is translated as CASSPLLRGAGLSGANVLTF.

V usage is TRBV28 and J usage is TRBJ2-7; the match to TRBD1 covers 10 bases. The CDR3 sequence is 15 residues long. V shed 4 bases, J shed 4 bases, and the junction held 7 bases outside the gene matches. The germline V gene encodes CDR1 MDHEN and CDR2 SYDVKM. CDR3 nucleotides: TGTGCCAGCAGTTCCTCCGGGACAGGGGTTTACGAGCAGTACTTC. Protein product: CASSSSGTGVYEQYF.

The J gene is TRBJ2-5, the V gene TRBV19; the match to TRBD2 covers 7 bases. V was clipped by 5 bases and J by 5 bases; unmatched bases: 8. Germline CDR1 reads LNHDA; CDR2 reads SQIVND (reference sequence). CDR3 length equals 14 residues. The CDR3 is CASSHLAAGETQYF. DNA of the CDR3: TGTGCCAGTAGTCATCTAGCGGCGGGGGAGACCCAGTACTTC.

Only one count was recorded for this clone. The V gene is TRBV6-2 or TRBV6-3, the J gene TRBJ2-7; no reliable D call. This CDR3 is 12 amino acids long. With 0 bases removed from V and 6 bases from J, the gap between germline ends came to 6 bases. Germline-derived CDR1 and CDR2 are MNHEY and SVGEGT. In DNA form, the CDR3 reads TGTGCCAGCAGTTACTCCGCGTCCGAGCAGTACTTC. Protein product: CASSYSASEQYF.

The chain employs TRBV11-2 and TRBJ1-5; D unclear. Germline-derived CDR1 and CDR2 are SGHAT and FQNNGV. With 5 bases removed from V and 1 base from J, the gap between germline ends came to 6 bases. This CDR3 is 13 amino acids long. The CDR3 here is CASSLESNQPQHF. CDR3 coding DNA: TGTGCCAGCAGCCTCGAAAGCAATCAGCCCCAGCATTTT. Combining the CDR3 with reference TRBV11-2 and TRBJ1-5 gives the whole variable domain EAGVAQSPRYKIIEKRQSVAFWCNPISGHATLYWYQQILGQGPKLLIQFQNNGVVDDSQLPKDRFSAERLKGVDSTLKIQPAKLEDSAVYLCASSLESNQPQHFGDGTRLSIL.

The rearrangement joins TRBV4-1 to TRBJ1-5, with a tentative D call TRBD1 (6 bases). Between the trimmed V and J ends, which lost 6 bases and 1 base, there was a span of 16 bases. The CDR3 is 16 residues long. Germline V gene data show CDR1 as MGHRA and CDR2 as YSYEKL. The CDR3 sequence: CASSPSGTGSNQPQHF. CDR3 DNA sequence: TGCGCCAGCAGTCCAAGCGGTACAGGGAGCAATCAGCCCCAGCATTTT.

This chain links TRBV19 with TRBJ1-5; 7 bases are shared with TRBD1. In germline, CDR1 is LNHDA, CDR2 SQIVND (reference sequence). The V segment lost 8 bases and the J segment 5 bases; nucleotides outside the gene matches: 9. This CDR3 has 14 residues. In DNA form, the CDR3 reads TGTGCCAGTTGTCCGGGACAGCTTTATCAGCCCCAGCATTTT. This translates into CASCPGQLYQPQHF.

The rearrangement uses TRBV6-6 and TRBJ1-5; 7 bases fit TRBD1. CDR3 length equals 17 residues. CDR1 is MNHNY, CDR2 SVGAGI, per germline (reference sequence). V lost 6 bases to trimming and J lost 7 bases; unmatched junction nucleotides: 18. The CDR3 region is CASSRTLDRDYRQPQHF. CDR3 DNA: TGTGCCAGCAGCCGAACTTTAGACAGGGATTATCGACAGCCCCAGCATTTT.

The chain couples TRBV4-1 to TRBJ1-4, with TRBD1 identical over 11 bases. The CDR3 length is 15 residues. Germline assignment: CDR1 MGHRA and CDR2 YSYEKL. After removal of 3 bases from V and 8 bases from J, the junction contained 5 bases not matched to a gene. The CDR3 spells CASSQPGTGGEKLFF. CDR3 DNA sequence: TGCGCCAGCAGCCAGCCCGGGACAGGGGGAGAAAAACTGTTTTTT.

CDR3 residues: CASSSSGTGLGNTIYF. The CDR3 DNA reads TGTGCCAGTAGTTCGTCGGGAACAGGGCTCGGAAACACCATATATTTT. This chain connects TRBV19 to TRBJ1-3; D might be TRBD1 (6 bases). Germline V gene lookup returns CDR1 LNHDA and CDR2 SQIVND (reference sequence). This CDR3 is 16 amino acids long. Between the trimmed V and J ends, which lost 5 bases and 4 bases, there was a span of 18 bases.

This sequence joins TRBV6-6 and TRBJ2-2; D unresolved. Trimming cost V 2 bases and J 6 bases, with 10 bases left between them. The CDR3 loop spans 14 amino acids. Per germline, CDR1 MNHNY and CDR2 SVGAGI (reference sequence). CDR3 sequence reads: CASSYDGDAGELFF. CDR3 nucleotides: TGTGCCAGCAGTTACGACGGCGACGCCGGGGAGCTGTTTTTT.

V is TRBV10-3 and J is TRBJ2-7; possibly TRBD1 for D (6 bases). CDR3 length equals 15 residues. Looked up from germline, CDR1 is ENHRY and CDR2 is SYGVKD. The ends were cut back, 0 bases at V and 3 bases at J, with 12 bases in the middle. The CDR3 is CAISESDNRDYEQYF. The DNA for the CDR3 is TGTGCCATCAGTGAGTCTGATAACAGGGACTACGAGCAGTACTTC.

This chain links TRBV6-5 with TRBJ2-2; 12 bases map to TRBD2. This CDR3 has 15 amino acids. With V trimmed by 7 bases and J by 2 bases, 2 bases remained unmatched. From germline, CDR1 is MNHEY and CDR2 SVGAGI. The CDR3 bases are TGTGCCAGCACTAGCGGGGGGGCTAACACCGGGGAGCTGTTTTTT. This translates into CASTSGGANTGELFF.

The chain employs TRBV5-6 and TRBJ1-5, with 8 bases that match TRBD1. The V and J ends lost 5 bases and 1 base, in that order; junction bases with no gene match: 8. This CDR3 has 16 amino acids. The germline V gene has CDR1 SGHDT and CDR2 YYEEEE. This CDR3 is CASSWTGLGSNQPQHF. The CDR3 DNA is TGTGCCAGCAGTTGGACAGGGCTCGGGAGCAATCAGCCCCAGCATTTT.

CDR3 DNA sequence: TGTGCCAGCAGCGTAGCTGAGACTAGCGGGGGGGCTCAGTACTTC. Protein product: CASSVAETSGGAQYF. The chain carries TRBV9 and TRBJ2-7; the match to TRBD2 covers 14 bases. CDR3 size: 15 residues. From germline, CDR1 is SGDLS and CDR2 YYNGEE. Trimming cost V 0 bases and J 10 bases; bases outside gene matches: 6.

The rearrangement joins TRBV27 to TRBJ1-2, with D unclear. Germline V gives CDR1 MNHEY, CDR2 SMNVEV (reference sequence). Deletions cut 5 bases from V and 6 bases from J, with 19 bases between. The CDR3 has 15 amino acids. As DNA, the CDR3 is TGTGCCAGCAGTATATTCTCCGGGGTAAAGGATGGCTACACCTTC. It translates to CASSIFSGVKDGYTF.

The chain carries TRBV29-1 and TRBJ1-6; D uncertain. CDR1 is SQVTM and CDR2 is ANQGSEA in the germline V gene. V lost 5 bases, J lost 6 bases, and 11 bases lay in between. The CDR3 length is 13 residues. The CDR3 protein is CSVRFAVNSPLHF. CDR3 coding DNA: TGCAGCGTTCGGTTTGCGGTTAATTCACCCCTCCACTTT.

The rearrangement links TRBV9 to TRBJ2-1; TRBD1 might be the D (5 bases). From germline, CDR1 is SGDLS and CDR2 YYNGEE. The CDR3 extends over 11 amino acids. Trimming left V 5 bases short and J 8 bases short, with 8 bases between. CDR3 sequence (DNA): TGTGCCAGCAGTCTCAGGGATGAGCAGTTCTTC. Translating gives CASSLRDEQFF.